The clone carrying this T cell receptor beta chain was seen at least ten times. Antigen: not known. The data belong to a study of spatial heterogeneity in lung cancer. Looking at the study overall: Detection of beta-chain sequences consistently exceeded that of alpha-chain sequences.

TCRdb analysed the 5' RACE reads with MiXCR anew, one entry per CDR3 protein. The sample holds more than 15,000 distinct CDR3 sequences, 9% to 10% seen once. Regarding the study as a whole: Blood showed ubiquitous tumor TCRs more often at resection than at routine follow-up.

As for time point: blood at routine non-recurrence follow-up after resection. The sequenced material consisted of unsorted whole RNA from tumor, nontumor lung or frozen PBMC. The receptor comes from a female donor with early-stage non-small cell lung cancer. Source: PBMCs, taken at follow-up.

For the CDR3, the DNA is TGTGCCTGGTTGACAGGTCACAATGAGCAGTTCTTC. It specifies CAWLTGHNEQFF. The chain couples TRBV30 to TRBJ2-1; TRBD1 might be the D (6 bases). This CDR3 comprises 12 residues. Between the trimmed V and J ends, which lost 5 bases and 5 bases, there was a span of 10 bases. The germline CDR1 and CDR2 sequences are GTSNPN and SVGIG (reference sequence).